This T cell receptor (beta chain) was identified in a study of T cell responses to AZD1222 COVID-19 vaccine. Findings and limits, study-wide: The reported proportion of spike-specific TCRs targeting unmutated variant regions was nearly half. It should be noted that donors were predominantly white British and more often female, and clonal diversity was possibly underestimated.

Per the germline V gene, CDR1 is LNHDA and CDR2 is SQIVND (reference sequence). This CDR3 comprises 13 residues. Trimming left V 3 bases short and J 7 bases short, with 12 bases between. Repertoires were generated with immunoSEQ multiplex PCR, while TCRdb's copy carries only in-frame clones and drops some. The repertoire holds under 200,000 clones, about 90% seen once, with 1% to 1.5% in the top ten. In this sample, this clone turned up once. The target antigen is unknown. V usage is TRBV19 and J usage is TRBJ1-1; no definite D call. The clonotype comes from an adult who received the AZD1222 COVID-19 vaccine. The sample was peripheral blood, taken 28 days after the second AZD1222 dose. CDR3 sequence reads: CASSIRGLYEAFF. CDR3 coding DNA: TGTGCCAGTAGTATTCGGGGTCTTTATGAAGCTTTCTTT.